The clone carrying this TCR beta chain appeared once. Here immunoSEQ multiplex PCR was the method, and the copy in TCRdb shows in-frame clones only, minus some. This table holds roughly 190,000 clones, 82% found once. The data originate from a study of blood T cell repertoires in COVID-19. Per germline, CDR1 SGDLS and CDR2 YYNGEE. Between the trimmed V and J ends, which lost 3 bases and 5 bases, there was a span of 17 bases. This CDR3 has 15 amino acids. The sequenced sample consisted of PBMCs or T cells enriched from blood (not recorded which). This chain uses TRBV9 with TRBJ1-1; tentative D call: TRBD1 (6 bases). This sequence originates from a woman aged 55-70 years with acute COVID-19. The CDR3 reads CASSATGSLATEAFF. In nucleotides, the CDR3 is TGTGCCAGCAGCGCAACAGGGTCCTTGGCTACTGAAGCTTTCTTT.